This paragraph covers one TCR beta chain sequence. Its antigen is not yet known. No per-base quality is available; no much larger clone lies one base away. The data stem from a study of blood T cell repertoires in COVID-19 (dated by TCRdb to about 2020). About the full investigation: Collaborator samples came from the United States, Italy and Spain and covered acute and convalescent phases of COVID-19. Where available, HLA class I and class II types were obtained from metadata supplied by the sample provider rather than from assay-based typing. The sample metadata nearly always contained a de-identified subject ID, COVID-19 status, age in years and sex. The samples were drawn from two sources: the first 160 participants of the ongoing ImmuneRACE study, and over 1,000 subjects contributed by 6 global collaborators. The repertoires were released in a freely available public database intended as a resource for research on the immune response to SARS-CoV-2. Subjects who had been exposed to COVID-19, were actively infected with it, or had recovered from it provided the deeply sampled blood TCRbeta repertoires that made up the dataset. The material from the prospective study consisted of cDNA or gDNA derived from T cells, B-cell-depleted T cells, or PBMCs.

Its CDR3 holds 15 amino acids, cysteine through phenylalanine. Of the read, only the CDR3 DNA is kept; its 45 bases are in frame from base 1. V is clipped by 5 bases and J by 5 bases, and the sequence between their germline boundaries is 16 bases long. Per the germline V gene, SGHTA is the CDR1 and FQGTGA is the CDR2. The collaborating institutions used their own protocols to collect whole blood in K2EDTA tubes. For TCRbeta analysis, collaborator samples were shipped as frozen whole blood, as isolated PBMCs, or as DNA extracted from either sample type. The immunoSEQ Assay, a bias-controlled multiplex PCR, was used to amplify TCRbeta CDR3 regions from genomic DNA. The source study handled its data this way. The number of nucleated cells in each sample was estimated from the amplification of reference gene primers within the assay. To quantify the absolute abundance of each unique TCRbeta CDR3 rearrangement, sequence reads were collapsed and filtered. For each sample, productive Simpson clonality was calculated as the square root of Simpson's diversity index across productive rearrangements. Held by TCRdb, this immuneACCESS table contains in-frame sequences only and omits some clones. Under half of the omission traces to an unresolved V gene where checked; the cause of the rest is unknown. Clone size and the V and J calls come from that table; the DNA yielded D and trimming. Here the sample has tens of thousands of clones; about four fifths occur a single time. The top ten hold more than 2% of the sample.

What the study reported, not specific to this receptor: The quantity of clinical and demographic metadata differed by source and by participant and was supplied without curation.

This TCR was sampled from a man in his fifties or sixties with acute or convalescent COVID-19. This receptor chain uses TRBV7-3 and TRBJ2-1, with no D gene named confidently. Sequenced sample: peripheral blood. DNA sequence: TGTGCCAGCAGCCCTAACCCGCTAGGCCACAATGAGCAGTTCTTC. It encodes CASSPNPLGHNEQFF. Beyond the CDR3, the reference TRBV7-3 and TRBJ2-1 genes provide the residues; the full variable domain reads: GAGVSQTPSNKVTEKGKYVELRCDPISGHTALYWYRQSLGQGPEFLIYFQGTGAADDSGLPNDRFFAVRPEGSVSTLKIQRTERGDSAVYLCASSPNPLGHNEQFFGPGTRLTVL.